The 4 T cell receptor beta chains reported below all come from one sample, sequenced in a study of cytomegalovirus exposure and HLA in healthy donors. Profiled with immunoSEQ multiplex PCR; TCRdb holds only in-frame clones, not every one. This table holds 280,000 or so clones, approximately 88% found once. The sample taken for sequencing was PBMCs. Receptors were obtained from a woman aged 18-29 years in good health and CMV-seronegative.

V usage is TRBV7-6 and J usage is TRBJ2-3; no clear D gene. Germline assignment: CDR1 SGHVS and CDR2 FNYEAQ. The V end was cut by 1 base, the J end by 4 bases, with 12 bases between. The CDR3 consists of 15 residues. This CDR3 is CASSLGSVFSDTQYF. The CDR3 DNA reads TGTGCCAGCAGCTTAGGGTCGGTCTTCTCAGATACGCAGTATTTT.

The rearrangement uses TRBV27 and TRBJ2-1; D is possibly TRBD2 (6 bases). V shed 7 bases and J shed 2 bases, with 15 bases lying between them. Germline V gene sequence: CDR1 MNHEY, CDR2 SMNVEV (reference sequence). This CDR3 is built from 15 residues. The chain's CDR3 is CASTLRAGPYNEQFF. DNA of the CDR3: TGTGCCAGCACCCTCCGGGCGGGGCCCTACAATGAGCAGTTCTTC.

This clone showed up just once. This chain uses TRBV2 with TRBJ2-3; possibly TRBD1 for D (6 bases). The length of the CDR3 is 15 residues. Between the trimmed V and J ends, which lost 4 bases and 0 bases, there was a span of 11 bases. The germline V gene has CDR1 SNHLY and CDR2 FYNNEI. CDR3 coding DNA: TGTGCCAGCAGTGCAGGGGAATCTAGCACAGATACGCAGTATTTT. Translated: CASSAGESSTDTQYF.

J is TRBJ2-2 and V is TRBV11-3; tentatively, D is TRBD2 (6 bases). Germline V CDR1 and CDR2: SGHNT, YENEEA. The CDR3 sequence is 14 residues long. V dropped 7 bases and J dropped 3 bases, with 12 bases sitting between them. The CDR3 nucleotides are TGTGCCAGCAAAGGCAGGGAGGACACCGGGGAGCTGTTTTTT. It codes for CASKGREDTGELFF. Looking up the rest from reference TRBV11-3 and TRBJ2-2 gives the full variable domain: EAGVVQSPRYKIIEKKQPVAFWCNPISGHNTLYWYLQNLGQGPELLIRYENEEAVDDSQLPKDRFSAERLKGVDSTLKIQPAELGDSAVYLCASKGREDTGELFFGEGSRLTVL.